Here is one T cell receptor beta chain with its context. Its antigen is still unknown. The sample originates from a study of beta chain features in type 1 diabetes. Study-level results: Type 1 diabetes patients showed a moderate but significant shortening of TCRB CDR3s in all four CD4+ subsets.

Cells sorted by CD45RO/CCR7/CD25/CD127/CD95/CD27 comprised CD4+ naive, central memory, regulatory and stem cell-like memory cells. Trimming stripped 0 bases from V and 2 bases from J, with 5 bases between. The CDR3 sequence is 14 residues long. Looked up from germline, CDR1 is SGDLS and CDR2 is YYNGEE. TCRB transcripts that were expressed got sequenced, as all of the isolated RNA had been reverse transcribed. Data came from immunoSEQ multiplex PCR; TCRdb stores just in-frame clones and leaves some out. The sample includes about 150,000 clones, 9% to 12% of them seen just once. The TCR originated in a man aged 25 to 40 with type 1 diabetes. Material for sequencing was central memory CD4+ T cells from blood. The chain couples TRBV9 to TRBJ2-2; D is unresolved. CDR3 loop: CASSVATNTGELFF. In nucleotides, the CDR3 is TGTGCCAGCAGCGTAGCGACAAACACCGGGGAGCTGTTTTTT.